This T cell receptor beta chain was sequenced for a study of blood T cell repertoires in COVID-19. About the study: PBMCs, B-cell-depleted T cells, or T cells provided the cDNA or gDNA that made up the material.

The table came from immunoSEQ multiplex PCR; TCRdb's copy has only in-frame clones and leaves some out. The sample yields about 400,000 clones, approximately 87% seen once. In germline, CDR1 is ENHRY, CDR2 SYGVKD. The CDR3 length is 17 residues. The trim removed 2 bases at V and 0 bases at J, leaving 6 bases unmatched. Enrolled through a virtual design, the participants were between roughly 18 and 90 years of age and came from about two dozen US areas. Participant-given clinical history determined each cohort assignment. The specimen was PBMCs or T cells enriched from blood (not recorded which). The chain is built from TRBV10-3 and TRBJ1-3; 8 bases agree with TRBD1. The TCR comes from a woman aged 45-65 years who had recovered from COVID-19. The DNA for the CDR3 is TGTGCCATCAGTGAGGGGCAGGGGGCCCTCTCTGGAAACACCATATATTTT. It translates to CAISEGQGALSGNTIYF.